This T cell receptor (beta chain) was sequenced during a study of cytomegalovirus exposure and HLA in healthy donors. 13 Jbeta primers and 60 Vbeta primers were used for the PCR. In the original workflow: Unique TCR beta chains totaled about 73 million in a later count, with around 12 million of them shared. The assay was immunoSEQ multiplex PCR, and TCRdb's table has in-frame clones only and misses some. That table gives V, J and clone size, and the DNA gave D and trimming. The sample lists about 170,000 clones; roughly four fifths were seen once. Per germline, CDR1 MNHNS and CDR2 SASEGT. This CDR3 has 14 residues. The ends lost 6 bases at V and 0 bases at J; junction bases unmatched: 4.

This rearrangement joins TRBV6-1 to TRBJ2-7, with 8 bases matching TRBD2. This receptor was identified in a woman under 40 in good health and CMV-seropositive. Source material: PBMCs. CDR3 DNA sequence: TGTGCCAGCAGGGAGGGGACTAGCTCCTACGAGCAGTACTTC. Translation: CASREGTSSYEQYF.